The following is a T cell receptor beta chain sequence with its context. The antigen is unknown. The CDR3 runs 11 residues. Use of 60 Vbeta and 13 Jbeta primers characterized the PCR. Profiled with immunoSEQ multiplex PCR; TCRdb holds only in-frame clones, not every one. The data show about 200,000 clones, roughly 80% seen once. The data derive from a study of cytomegalovirus exposure and HLA in healthy donors. About the study: In a previous analysis, around 110 million unique TCR beta sequences were found from about 190 million T cells.

Study conclusions and caveats: By HLA locus, TCR association rates varied in a later analysis, with DRB1 showing the most and HLA-C the fewest.

The receptor's source is a woman in her 30s in good health and CMV-seronegative. The specimen was PBMCs. The V gene is TRBV21-1, the J gene TRBJ1-5. TRBV21-1 is flagged as a pseudogene. The DNA for the CDR3 is TGTGCCAGCAGCACTAATCAGCCCCAGCATTTT. This gives the protein CASSTNQPQHF.